The 18 T cell receptor beta chains below were found in one sample sequenced in a study of regulatory T cells in long-lasting Graves disease. As for time point: persistent/refractory GD, antithyroid drugs over 5 years with positive TRAb. Extracted PBMC RNA gave rise to the TCR library. CDR3 regions were amplified by Arm-PCR using iRepertoire HTBI primers to build TCR beta libraries. TCRdb reprocessed the multiplex PCR reads via MiXCR and lists one record per CDR3 protein. The profile shows 400,000 to 500,000 distinct CDR3 sequences, over 20% of them singletons. Sequences were derived from peripheral blood mononuclear cells (PBMCs), sampled when the disease was refractory, from a patient treated with antithyroid drugs. The receptors come from a female donor with Graves disease.

The chain joins TRBV19 to TRBJ2-1; 7 bases are a match to TRBD1. V shed 3 bases, J shed 7 bases, and the junction held 12 bases outside the gene matches. Germline CDR1 LNHDA, CDR2 SQIVND (reference sequence). The CDR3 consists of 16 residues. The DNA for the CDR3 is TGTGCCAGTAGTATCAAGACAGGGTGGTGGGGGAATGAGCAGTTCTTC. Its translation is CASSIKTGWWGNEQFF.

This clonotype was recorded many times. The genes are TRBV28 and TRBJ1-6, with D hard to call. Trimming took 4 bases from V and 5 from J, leaving 12 bases between them. The length of the CDR3 is 15 residues. Germline assignment: CDR1 MDHEN and CDR2 SYDVKM. The CDR3 DNA sequence: TGTGCCAGCAGTTCCGTGTCACCCAATAATTCACCCCTCCACTTT. This gives the protein CASSSVSPNNSPLHF.

There are many counts of this clonotype. The chain is built from TRBV6-1 and TRBJ2-7; TRBD2 aligns across 7 bases. CDR1 MNHNS and CDR2 SASEGT come from the germline V gene. The junction had 8 bases not matched to a gene; V was cut back by 6 bases and J by 0 bases. The CDR3 length is 15 residues. The CDR3: CASRASGNPSYEQYF. The CDR3, as DNA: TGTGCCAGCAGAGCTAGCGGAAACCCCTCCTACGAGCAGTACTTC.

This clonotype was detected ten times or more. The chain combines TRBV12-3 or TRBV12-4 with TRBJ2-5; tentative D call: TRBD1 (6 bases). The CDR3 length is 14 residues. Trimming stripped 5 bases from V and 6 bases from J, with 16 bases between. Written as DNA, the CDR3 is TGTGCCAGCAGTCCCGAGGGGGATAAGAAGACCCAGTACTTC. It specifies CASSPEGDKKTQYF.

The chain uses TRBV18 and TRBJ2-7, with D perhaps assigned TRBD1 or TRBD2 (5 bases each). V lost 2 bases to trimming and J lost 10 bases, with 15 bases between them. Germline CDR1 KGHSH, CDR2 LQKENI. There are 13 residues in the CDR3. The CDR3 DNA reads as TGTGCCAGCTCACCAACCGACATGAGGGACCAGTACTTC. Translated, it gives CASSPTDMRDQYF.

This chain connects TRBV7-8 to TRBJ2-2; TRBD2 might be the D (5 bases). The CDR3 length is 14 residues. CDR1 and CDR2 (germline): SGHVS, FQNEAQ. Deletions cut 3 bases from V and 3 bases from J, with 8 bases between. The CDR3 loop reads CASSFVGDTGELFF. The CDR3 bases are TGTGCCAGCAGCTTTGTGGGAGACACCGGGGAGCTGTTTTTT. Based on the CDR3 plus reference TRBV7-8 and TRBJ2-2, the full variable domain is GAGVSQSPRYKVAKRGQDVALRCDPISGHVSLFWYQQALGQGPEFLTYFQNEAQLDKSGLPSDRFFAERPEGSVSTLKIQRTQQEDSAVYLCASSFVGDTGELFFGEGSRLTVL.

Concerning this clonotype itself: One junction end does not reproduce the germline sequence, and a read error may be involved. The chain recombines TRBV7-7 with TRBJ2-5; 8 bases align to TRBD1. The germline CDR1 and CDR2 sequences are SSHAT and FNYEAQ (reference sequence). The CDR3 consists of 12 residues. The CDR3 DNA follows: TGTGCTAGCAGCTTAGCAGGGGGCATCCAGTACTTC. It codes for CASSLAGGIQYF.

This clonotype was recorded many times. The chain combines TRBV28 with TRBJ2-1; 10 bases fit TRBD2. Germline V gene lookup returns CDR1 MDHEN and CDR2 SYDVKM. This CDR3 contains 13 residues. V was clipped by 5 bases and J by 9 bases; unmatched bases: 4. The CDR3 DNA sequence: TGTGCCAGCAGTCTAGCGGGAGTTGGTGAGCAGTTCTTC. Its protein is CASSLAGVGEQFF.

At least ten counts were recorded for this clonotype. The chain links TRBV15 to TRBJ1-2; TRBD1 matches at 8 bases. Trimming cost V 3 bases and J 4 bases; bases outside gene matches: 4. Germline CDR1 reads LNHNV; CDR2 reads YYDKDF (reference sequence). There are 14 residues in the CDR3. CDR3: CATSSGQGAYGYTF. The DNA for the CDR3 is TGTGCCACCAGCAGTGGACAGGGCGCCTATGGCTACACCTTC.

The rearrangement uses TRBV2 and TRBJ2-3; 14 bases map to TRBD2. The V segment lost 10 bases and the J segment 0 bases; nucleotides outside the gene matches: 9. The CDR3 is 17 residues long. Looked up from germline, CDR1 is SNHLY and CDR2 is FYNNEI. Here the CDR3 reads CAMFTGLAGGSTDTQYF. The CDR3, as DNA: TGTGCCATGTTCACCGGACTAGCGGGAGGAAGCACAGATACGCAGTATTTT.

The chain employs TRBV6-1 and TRBJ1-3; TRBD1 might be the D (5 bases). The CDR3 is made up of 16 amino acids. The germline gives CDR1 MNHNS, CDR2 SASEGT. V shed 8 bases and J shed 4 bases, with 21 bases lying between them. The DNA of the CDR3 is TGTGCCAGCTTCTCTGGGGCCGGAGGTTTCGGAAACACCATATATTTT. It codes for CASFSGAGGFGNTIYF.

This clonotype was counted many times. V is TRBV5-1 and J is TRBJ2-7; 12 nucleotides align to TRBD1. The CDR3 has 14 amino acids. Germline trimming cut 4 bases from V and 4 bases from J; bases unmatched to any gene: 3. From germline, CDR1 is SGHRS and CDR2 YFSETQ. CDR3 protein: CASSAGQGAYEQYF. DNA of the CDR3: TGCGCCAGCAGCGCGGGACAGGGGGCGTACGAGCAGTACTTC.

This clonotype came up many times. The chain couples TRBV12-3 or TRBV12-4 to TRBJ1-2; TRBD1 aligns across 10 bases. The CDR3 has 13 amino acids. V trimming: 5 bases; J trimming: 8 bases; junction bases outside the gene matches: 5. The CDR3 spells CASSPTGGRGYTF. As DNA, the CDR3 is TGTGCCAGCAGTCCGACAGGGGGCCGGGGCTACACCTTC.

This clonotype was recorded at least ten times. The chain employs TRBV6-2 or TRBV6-3 and TRBJ2-7; 10 bases align to TRBD2. Germline V gene data show CDR1 as MNHEY and CDR2 as SVGEGT. The CDR3 is 15 amino acids. V shed 8 bases, J shed 2 bases, and the junction held 9 bases outside the gene matches. For the CDR3, the DNA is TGTGCCAGCGGCTACAGCGGGAGGGCCCCCTACGAGCAGTACTTC. Protein sequence: CASGYSGRAPYEQYF.

This clonotype was recorded at least ten times. The CDR3 DNA follows: TGTGCCAGCAGTGAACAACACCGGCGTCAGCCCCAGCATTTT. It encodes CASSEQHRRQPQHF. The chain combines TRBV2 with TRBJ1-5; D is uncertain. V was trimmed by 2 bases and J by 6 bases, leaving 11 bases between them. The CDR3 sequence is 14 residues long. CDR1 SNHLY and CDR2 FYNNEI come from the germline V gene.

The V gene is TRBV28, the J gene TRBJ1-1; D is perhaps TRBD1 (5 bases). V was pared by 5 bases and J by 8 bases, with 18 bases between. Germline-derived CDR1 and CDR2 are MDHEN and SYDVKM. The CDR3 contains 14 residues. The CDR3 DNA follows: TGTGCCAGCAGTCTCGGGGGAACCGTGTCGGAAGCTTTCTTT. Translated: CASSLGGTVSEAFF.

The chain uses TRBV19 and TRBJ1-2; D possibly corresponds to TRBD1 (6 bases). V gave up 7 bases and J gave up 7 bases, with 19 bases separating them. The CDR3 extends over 14 amino acids. Germline CDR1 reads LNHDA; CDR2 reads SQIVND (reference sequence). The CDR3 sequence is CASTAEGVVGGYTF. The CDR3 DNA follows: TGTGCCAGTACCGCCGAGGGGGTCGTCGGTGGCTACACCTTC. The entire variable domain, with the rest obtained from reference TRBV19 and TRBJ1-2, is as follows: DGGITQSPKYLFRKEGQNVTLSCEQNLNHDAMYWYRQDPGQGLRLIYYSQIVNDFQKGDIAEGYSVSREKKESFPLTVTSAQKNPTAFYLCASTAEGVVGGYTFGSGTRLTVV.

In this sample, this clonotype turned up many times. The chain uses TRBV2 and TRBJ2-5, with 11 bases matching TRBD2. CDR3 length: 17 amino acids. Germline V gene sequence: CDR1 SNHLY, CDR2 FYNNEI. Losses at the gene ends were 5 bases for V and 0 bases for J; bases not matched to a gene: 8. Here the CDR3 reads CASSHPTSGEYQETQYF. In DNA, the CDR3 is TGTGCCAGCAGTCACCCGACTAGCGGGGAGTACCAAGAGACCCAGTACTTC.